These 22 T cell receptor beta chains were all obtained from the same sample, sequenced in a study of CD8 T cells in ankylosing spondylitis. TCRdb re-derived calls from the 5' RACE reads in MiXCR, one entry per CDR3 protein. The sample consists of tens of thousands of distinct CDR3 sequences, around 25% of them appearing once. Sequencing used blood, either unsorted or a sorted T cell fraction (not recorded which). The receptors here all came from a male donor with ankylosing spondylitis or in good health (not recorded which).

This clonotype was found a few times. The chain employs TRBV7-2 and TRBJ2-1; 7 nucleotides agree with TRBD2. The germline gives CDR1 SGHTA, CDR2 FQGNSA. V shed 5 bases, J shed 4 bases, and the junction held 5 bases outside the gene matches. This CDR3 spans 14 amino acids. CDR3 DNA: TGTGCCAGCAGCCTCGGACTAGGATACAATGAGCAGTTCTTC. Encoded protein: CASSLGLGYNEQFF. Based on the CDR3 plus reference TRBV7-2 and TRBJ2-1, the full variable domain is GAGVSQSPSNKVTEKGKDVELRCDPISGHTALYWYRQSLGQGLEFLIYFQGNSAPDKSGLPSDRFSAERTGGSVSTLTIQRTQQEDSAVYLCASSLGLGYNEQFFGPGTRLTVL.

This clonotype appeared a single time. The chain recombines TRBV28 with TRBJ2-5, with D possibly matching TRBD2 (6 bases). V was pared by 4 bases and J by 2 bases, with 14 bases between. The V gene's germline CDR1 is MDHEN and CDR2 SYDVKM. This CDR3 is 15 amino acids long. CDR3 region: CASSSQGTPQETQYF. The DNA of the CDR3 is TGTGCCAGCAGTTCCCAAGGGACTCCACAAGAGACCCAGTACTTC.

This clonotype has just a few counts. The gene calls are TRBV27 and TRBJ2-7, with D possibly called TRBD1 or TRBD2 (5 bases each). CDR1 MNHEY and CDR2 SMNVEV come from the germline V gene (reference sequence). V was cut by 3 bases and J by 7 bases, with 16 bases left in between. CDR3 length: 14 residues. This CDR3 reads CASSLSGPGEEQYF. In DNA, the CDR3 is TGTGCCAGCAGTTTGTCGGGACCCGGGGAAGAGCAGTACTTC.

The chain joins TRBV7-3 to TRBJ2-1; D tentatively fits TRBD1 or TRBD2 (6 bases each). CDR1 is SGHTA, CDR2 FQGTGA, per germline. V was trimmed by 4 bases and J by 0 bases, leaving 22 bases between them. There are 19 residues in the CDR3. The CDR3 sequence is CASSYTQRGAASSYNEQFF. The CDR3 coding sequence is TGTGCCAGCAGCTACACTCAAAGGGGGGCGGCCAGCTCCTACAATGAGCAGTTCTTC.

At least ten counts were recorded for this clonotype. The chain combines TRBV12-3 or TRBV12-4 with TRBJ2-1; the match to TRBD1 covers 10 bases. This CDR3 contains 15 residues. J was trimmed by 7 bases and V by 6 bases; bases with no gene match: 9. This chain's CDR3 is CASRPSGQGKNEQFF. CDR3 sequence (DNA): TGTGCCAGCAGACCCTCGGGACAGGGGAAGAATGAGCAGTTCTTC.

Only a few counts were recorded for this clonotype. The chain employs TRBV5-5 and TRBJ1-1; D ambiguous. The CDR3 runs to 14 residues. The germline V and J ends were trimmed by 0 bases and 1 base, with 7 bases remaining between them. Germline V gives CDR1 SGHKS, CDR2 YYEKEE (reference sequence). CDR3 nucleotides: TGTGCCAGCAGCTTGGTCAACGGGAACACTGAAGCTTTCTTT. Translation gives CASSLVNGNTEAFF.

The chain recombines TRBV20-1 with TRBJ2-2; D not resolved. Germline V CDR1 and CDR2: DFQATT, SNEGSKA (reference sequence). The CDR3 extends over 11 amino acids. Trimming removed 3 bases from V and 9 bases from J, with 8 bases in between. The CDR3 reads CSASFQRELFF. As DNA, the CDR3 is TGCAGTGCTAGTTTTCAACGGGAGCTGTTTTTT.

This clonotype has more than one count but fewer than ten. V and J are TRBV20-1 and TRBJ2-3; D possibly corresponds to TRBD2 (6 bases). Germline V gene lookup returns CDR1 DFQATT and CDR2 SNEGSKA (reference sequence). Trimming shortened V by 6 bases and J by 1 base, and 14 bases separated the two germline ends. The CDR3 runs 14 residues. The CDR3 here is CSALMASGTDTQYF. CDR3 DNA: TGCAGTGCCCTAATGGCTAGCGGCACAGATACGCAGTATTTT.

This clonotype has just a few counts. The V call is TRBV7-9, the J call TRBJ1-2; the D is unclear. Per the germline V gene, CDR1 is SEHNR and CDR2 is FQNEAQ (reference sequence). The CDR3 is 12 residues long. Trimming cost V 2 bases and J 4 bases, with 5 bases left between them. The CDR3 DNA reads TGTGCCAGCAGCTTACCGGTCTATGGCTACACCTTC. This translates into CASSLPVYGYTF.

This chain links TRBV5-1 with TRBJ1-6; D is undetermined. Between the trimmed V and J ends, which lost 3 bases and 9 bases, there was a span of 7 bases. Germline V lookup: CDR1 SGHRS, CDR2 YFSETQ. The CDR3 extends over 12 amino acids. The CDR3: CASSSRGSPLHF. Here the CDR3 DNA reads TGCGCCAGCAGCTCCCGGGGTTCACCCCTCCACTTT. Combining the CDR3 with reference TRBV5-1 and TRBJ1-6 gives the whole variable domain KAGVTQTPRYLIKTRGQQVTLSCSPISGHRSVSWYQQTPGQGLQFLFEYFSETQRNKGNFPGRFSGRQFSNSRSEMNVSTLELGDSALYLCASSSRGSPLHFGNGTRLTVT.

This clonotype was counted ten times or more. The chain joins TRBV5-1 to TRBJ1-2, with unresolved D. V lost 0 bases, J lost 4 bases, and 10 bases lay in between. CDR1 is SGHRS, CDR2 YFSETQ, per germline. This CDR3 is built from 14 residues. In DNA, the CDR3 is TGCGCCAGCAGCTTGGCGGAAAACTCCTATGGCTACACCTTC. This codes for CASSLAENSYGYTF. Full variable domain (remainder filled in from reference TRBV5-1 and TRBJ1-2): KAGVTQTPRYLIKTRGQQVTLSCSPISGHRSVSWYQQTPGQGLQFLFEYFSETQRNKGNFPGRFSGRQFSNSRSEMNVSTLELGDSALYLCASSLAENSYGYTFGSGTRLTVV.

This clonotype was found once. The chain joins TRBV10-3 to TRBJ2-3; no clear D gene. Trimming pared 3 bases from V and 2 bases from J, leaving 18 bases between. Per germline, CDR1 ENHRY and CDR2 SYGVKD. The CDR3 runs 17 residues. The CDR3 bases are TGTGCCATCAGTGAAATCCCAGGTGCCCCCCTCACAGATACGCAGTATTTT. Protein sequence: CAISEIPGAPLTDTQYF.

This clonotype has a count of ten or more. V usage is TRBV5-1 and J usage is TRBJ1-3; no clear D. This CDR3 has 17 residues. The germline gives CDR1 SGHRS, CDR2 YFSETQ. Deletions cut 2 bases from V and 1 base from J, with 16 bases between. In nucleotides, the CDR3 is TGCGCCAGCAGCTTCTTATGGGCAGGAGCGTCTGGAAACACCATATATTTT. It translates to CASSFLWAGASGNTIYF.

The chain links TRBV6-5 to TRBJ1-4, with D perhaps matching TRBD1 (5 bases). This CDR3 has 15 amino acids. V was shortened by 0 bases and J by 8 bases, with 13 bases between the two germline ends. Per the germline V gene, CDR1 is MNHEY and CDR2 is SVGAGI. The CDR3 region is CASSYSLGVEEKLFF. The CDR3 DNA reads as TGTGCCAGCAGTTACTCACTGGGGGTGGAGGAAAAACTGTTTTTT.

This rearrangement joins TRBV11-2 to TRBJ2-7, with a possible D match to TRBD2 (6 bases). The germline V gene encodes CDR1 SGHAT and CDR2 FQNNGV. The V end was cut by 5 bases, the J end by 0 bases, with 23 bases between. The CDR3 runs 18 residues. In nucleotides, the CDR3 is TGTGCCAGCAGCCTGGGGCGGGGTGGAGAGGGGATCTCCTACGAGCAGTACTTC. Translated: CASSLGRGGEGISYEQYF.

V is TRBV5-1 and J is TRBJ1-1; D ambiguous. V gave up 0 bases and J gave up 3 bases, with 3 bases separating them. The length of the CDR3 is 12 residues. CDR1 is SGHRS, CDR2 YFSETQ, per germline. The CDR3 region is CASSLGYTEAFF. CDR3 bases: TGCGCCAGCAGCTTGGGGTACACTGAAGCTTTCTTT.

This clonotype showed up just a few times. CDR3 loop: CASSEWVGESEQYV. The CDR3 region has the DNA TGCGCCAGCAGTGAATGGGTGGGGGAGAGCGAGCAGTACGTC. The chain recombines TRBV10-2 with TRBJ2-7; D possibly uses TRBD1 or TRBD2 (5 bases each). The V gene's germline CDR1 is WSHSY and CDR2 SAAADI. The V end was cut by 3 bases, the J end by 6 bases, with 15 bases between. The CDR3 totals 14 residues.

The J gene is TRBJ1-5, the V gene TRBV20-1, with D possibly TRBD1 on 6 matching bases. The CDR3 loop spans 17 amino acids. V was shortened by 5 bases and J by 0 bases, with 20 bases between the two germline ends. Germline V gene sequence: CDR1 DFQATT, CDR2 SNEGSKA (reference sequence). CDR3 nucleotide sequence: TGCAGTGCTCAACAGGGACGCCAGGATTATAGCAATCAGCCCCAGCATTTT. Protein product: CSAQQGRQDYSNQPQHF.

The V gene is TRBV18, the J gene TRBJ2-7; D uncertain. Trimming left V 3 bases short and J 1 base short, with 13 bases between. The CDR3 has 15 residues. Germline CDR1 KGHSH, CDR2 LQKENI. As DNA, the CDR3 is TGTGCCAGCTCACCCACGGACGACCCATCCTACGAGCAGTACTTC. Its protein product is CASSPTDDPSYEQYF.

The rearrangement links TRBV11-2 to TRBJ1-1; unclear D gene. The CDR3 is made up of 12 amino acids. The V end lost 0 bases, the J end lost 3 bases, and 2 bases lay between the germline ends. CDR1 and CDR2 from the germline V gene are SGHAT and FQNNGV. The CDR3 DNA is TGTGCCAGCAGCTTAGAGTACACTGAAGCTTTCTTT. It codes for CASSLEYTEAFF.

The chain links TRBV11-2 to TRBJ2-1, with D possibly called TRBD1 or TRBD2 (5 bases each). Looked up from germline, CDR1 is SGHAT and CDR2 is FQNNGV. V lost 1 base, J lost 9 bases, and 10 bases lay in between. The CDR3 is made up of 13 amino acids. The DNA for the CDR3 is TGTGCCAGCAGCTTAGGGACTGGGGGTGAGCAGTTCTTC. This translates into CASSLGTGGEQFF.

The CDR3 loop is CATSDLLGELSGYTF. The CDR3 DNA follows: TGTGCCACCAGTGATTTGCTAGGGGAATTATCTGGCTACACCTTC. The chain employs TRBV24-1 and TRBJ1-2, with D possibly TRBD1 on 5 matching bases. Germline CDR1 is KGHDR and CDR2 is SFDVKD. Trimming cost V 0 bases and J 7 bases, with 14 bases left between them. This CDR3 is built from 15 residues.